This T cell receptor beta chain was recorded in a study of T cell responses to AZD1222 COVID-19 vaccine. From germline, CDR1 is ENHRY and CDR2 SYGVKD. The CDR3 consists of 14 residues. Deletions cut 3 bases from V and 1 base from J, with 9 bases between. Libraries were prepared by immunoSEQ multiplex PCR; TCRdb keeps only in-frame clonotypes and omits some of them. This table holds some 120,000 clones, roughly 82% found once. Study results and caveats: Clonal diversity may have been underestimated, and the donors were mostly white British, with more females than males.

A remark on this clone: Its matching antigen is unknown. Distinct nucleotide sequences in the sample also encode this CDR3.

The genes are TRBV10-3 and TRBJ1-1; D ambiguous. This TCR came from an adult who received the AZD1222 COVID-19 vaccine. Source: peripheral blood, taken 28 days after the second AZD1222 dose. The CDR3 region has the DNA TGTGCCATCAGTGAAACGGGTCCGAACACTGAAGCTTTCTTT. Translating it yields CAISETGPNTEAFF.